Below, 8 T cell receptor beta chains from the same sample are listed, as sequenced in a study of blood T cell repertoires in COVID-19. Profiled with immunoSEQ multiplex PCR; TCRdb holds only in-frame clones, not every one. Among roughly 300,000 clones listed, approximately 92% were seen once. Sequencing was carried out using PBMCs or T cells enriched from blood (not recorded which). Receptors originate from a woman in her 30s who had recovered from COVID-19.

The chain links TRBV7-3 to TRBJ2-1, with a possible D match to TRBD2 (6 bases). The CDR3 covers 16 residues. V lost 5 bases to trimming and J lost 5 bases, with 19 bases between them. Germline V gene sequence: CDR1 SGHTA, CDR2 FQGTGA. CDR3 amino acids: CASSRSRASVHNEQFF. CDR3 nucleotides: TGTGCCAGCAGCCGAAGCAGGGCTAGCGTCCACAATGAGCAGTTCTTC. The full variable domain, in which reference TRBV7-3 and TRBJ2-1 provide the parts outside the CDR3, is GAGVSQTPSNKVTEKGKYVELRCDPISGHTALYWYRQSLGQGPEFLIYFQGTGAADDSGLPNDRFFAVRPEGSVSTLKIQRTERGDSAVYLCASSRSRASVHNEQFFGPGTRLTVL.

This chain joins TRBV5-1 and TRBJ2-7; D is possibly TRBD2 (6 bases). Germline V lookup: CDR1 SGHRS, CDR2 YFSETQ. CDR3 length equals 13 residues. Trimming cost V 3 bases and J 7 bases, with 14 bases left between them. In nucleotides, the CDR3 is TGCGCCAGCAGCTACGGGAGTCTTTGGGAGCAGTACTTC. This codes for CASSYGSLWEQYF.

This chain uses TRBV6-5 with TRBJ1-2; D call uncertain. CDR3 length equals 15 residues. Germline V CDR1 and CDR2: MNHEY, SVGAGI. V lost 6 bases, J lost 4 bases, and 18 bases lay in between. CDR3 region: CASRVAGLPFYGYTF. The CDR3 DNA reads as TGTGCCAGCAGAGTCGCGGGTCTACCCTTCTATGGCTACACCTTC.

This clone was seen once. The chain joins TRBV30 to TRBJ2-7, with D perhaps TRBD1 (6 bases). Trimming cost V 1 base and J 0 bases, with 16 bases left between them. Germline values: CDR1 GTSNPN, CDR2 SVGIG (reference sequence). There are 16 residues in the CDR3. The CDR3, as DNA: TGTGCCTGGAGTGCCCAGGGACCAGGGGTCTCCTACGAGCAGTACTTC. It translates to CAWSAQGPGVSYEQYF.

The chain has TRBV5-6 and TRBJ1-4; D not certain. CDR1 is SGHDT and CDR2 is YYEEEE in the germline V gene. The germline V and J ends were trimmed by 4 bases and 8 bases, with 15 bases remaining between them. The CDR3 consists of 14 residues. The CDR3 DNA sequence: TGTGCCAGCAGCGTAGGGAGAAGGAAGGAAAAACTGTTTTTT. This translates into CASSVGRRKEKLFF.

CDR3 bases: TGTGCCAGCAGCTTTCCCTCAGACGAGCAGTACTTC. Protein sequence: CASSFPSDEQYF. The genes are TRBV7-9 and TRBJ2-7; no clear D gene. Per the germline V gene, CDR1 is SEHNR and CDR2 is FQNEAQ (reference sequence). Deletions cut 3 bases from V and 5 bases from J, with 8 bases between. This CDR3 comprises 12 residues.

The chain joins TRBV4-3 to TRBJ2-7; 12 bases are shared with TRBD2. Germline CDR1 is LGHNA and CDR2 is YSLEER. This CDR3 is built from 15 residues. V lost 2 bases, J lost 4 bases, and 3 bases stayed unmatched. CDR3 DNA sequence: TGCGCCAGCAGCCAACAGACTAGCGGGAGTTACGAGCAGTACTTC. Translation: CASSQQTSGSYEQYF.

V is TRBV3-1 (or the pseudogene TRBV3-2) and J is TRBJ1-3; D is perhaps TRBD1 (5 bases). The CDR3 covers 14 residues. Germline CDR1 and CDR2: LGHDT and YNNKEL (reference sequence). V was cut by 4 bases and J by 0 bases, with 7 bases left in between. This chain's CDR3 is CASSLGHSGNTIYF. The CDR3 nucleotides are TGTGCCAGCAGCCTCGGACACTCTGGAAACACCATATATTTT.